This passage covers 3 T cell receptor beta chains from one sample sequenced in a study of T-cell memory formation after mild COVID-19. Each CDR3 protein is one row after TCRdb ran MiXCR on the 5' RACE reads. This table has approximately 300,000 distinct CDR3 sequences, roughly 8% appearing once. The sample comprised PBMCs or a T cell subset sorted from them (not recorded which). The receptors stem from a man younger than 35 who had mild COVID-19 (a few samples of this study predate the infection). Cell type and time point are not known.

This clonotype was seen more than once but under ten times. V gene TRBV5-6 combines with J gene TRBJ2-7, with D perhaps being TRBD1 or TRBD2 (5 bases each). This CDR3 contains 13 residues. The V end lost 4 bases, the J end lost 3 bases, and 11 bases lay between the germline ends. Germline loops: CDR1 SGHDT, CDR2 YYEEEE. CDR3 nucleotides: TGTGCCAGCAGCGCCGGGACGGACTACGAGCAGTACGTC. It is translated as CASSAGTDYEQYV.

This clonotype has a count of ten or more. The CDR3 is CASSSSGPADTQYF. In nucleotides, the CDR3 is TGTGCCAGCAGCTCCAGCGGGCCCGCAGATACGCAGTATTTT. The genes are TRBV7-9 and TRBJ2-3; D might be TRBD2 (6 bases). CDR1 is SEHNR and CDR2 is FQNEAQ in the germline V gene (reference sequence). The CDR3 covers 14 residues. V was cut by 4 bases and J by 4 bases, with 12 bases left in between.

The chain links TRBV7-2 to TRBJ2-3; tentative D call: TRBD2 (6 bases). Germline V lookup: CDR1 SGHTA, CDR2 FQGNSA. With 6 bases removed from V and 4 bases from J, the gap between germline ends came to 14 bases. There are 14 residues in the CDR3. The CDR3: CASRRDPEADTQYF. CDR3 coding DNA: TGTGCCAGCAGGCGGGACCCGGAGGCAGATACGCAGTATTTT.